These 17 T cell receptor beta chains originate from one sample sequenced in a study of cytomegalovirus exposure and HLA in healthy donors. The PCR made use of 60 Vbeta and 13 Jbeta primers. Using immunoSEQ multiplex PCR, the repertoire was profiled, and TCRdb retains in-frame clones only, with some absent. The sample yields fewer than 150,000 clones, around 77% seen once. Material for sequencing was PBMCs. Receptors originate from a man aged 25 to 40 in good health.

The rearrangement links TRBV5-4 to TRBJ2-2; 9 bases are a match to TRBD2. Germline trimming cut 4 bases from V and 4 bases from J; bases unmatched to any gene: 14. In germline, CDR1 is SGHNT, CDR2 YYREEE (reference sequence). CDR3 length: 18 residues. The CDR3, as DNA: TGTGCCAGCAGCCTGAGGGCGGGAGGGGTCGGGGGCACCGGGGAGCTGTTTTTT. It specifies CASSLRAGGVGGTGELFF.

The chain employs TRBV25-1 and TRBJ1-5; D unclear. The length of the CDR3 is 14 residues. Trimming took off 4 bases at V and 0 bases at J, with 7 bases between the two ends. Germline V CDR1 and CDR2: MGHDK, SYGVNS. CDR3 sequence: CASSVQYSNQPQHF. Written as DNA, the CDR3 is TGTGCCAGCAGTGTTCAGTATAGCAATCAGCCCCAGCATTTT.

The CDR3 nucleotides read TGTGCCAGCATTACTGGCCACTTCCGGGTGAACACTGAAGCTTTCTTT. As protein: CASITGHFRVNTEAFF. The V and J genes are TRBV14 and TRBJ1-1; no reliable D call. The CDR3 is 16 residues long. Germline CDR1 is SGHDN and CDR2 is FVKESK. V lost 7 bases, J lost 0 bases, and 18 bases lay in between.

The CDR3 loop is CAFKAGINEQFF. CDR3 in DNA: TGTGCCTTCAAAGCGGGAATCAATGAGCAGTTCTTC. This sequence joins TRBV30 and TRBJ2-1; TRBD2 aligns across 7 bases. V dropped 7 bases and J dropped 6; count of bases not matched to a gene: 6. This CDR3 comprises 12 residues. Germline CDR1 and CDR2: GTSNPN and SVGIG (reference sequence).

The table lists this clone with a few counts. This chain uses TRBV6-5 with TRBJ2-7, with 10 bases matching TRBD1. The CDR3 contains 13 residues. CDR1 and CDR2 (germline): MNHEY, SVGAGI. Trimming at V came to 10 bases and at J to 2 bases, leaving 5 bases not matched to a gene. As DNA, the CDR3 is TGTGCCACTAGGACAGGGGGAACCTACGAGCAGTACTTC. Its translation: CATRTGGTYEQYF.

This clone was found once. CDR3 in DNA: TGTGCCAGTAGTATCGCGGGACTAGCGGGAGGAAATACGCAGTATTTT. As protein: CASSIAGLAGGNTQYF. This chain joins TRBV19 and TRBJ2-3; the match to TRBD2 covers 15 bases. The CDR3 totals 16 residues. Germline CDR1 is LNHDA and CDR2 is SQIVND (reference sequence). The V gene end was trimmed by 3 bases and the J gene end by 7 bases; junction bases not matched to a gene: 5.

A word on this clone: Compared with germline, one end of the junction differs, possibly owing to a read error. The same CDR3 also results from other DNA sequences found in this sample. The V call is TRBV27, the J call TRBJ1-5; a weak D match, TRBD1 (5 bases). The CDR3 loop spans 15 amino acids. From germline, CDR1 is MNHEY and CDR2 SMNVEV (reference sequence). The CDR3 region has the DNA TGTGCCAGCAGTCAGCTTATGGGGGGGGGTCAGCCTCAGCATTTT. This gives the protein CASSQLMGGGQPQHF.

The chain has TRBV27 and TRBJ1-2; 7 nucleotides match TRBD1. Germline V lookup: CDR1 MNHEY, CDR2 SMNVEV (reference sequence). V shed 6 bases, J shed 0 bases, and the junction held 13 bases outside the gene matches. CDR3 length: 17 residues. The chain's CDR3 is CASSRTPAGTANYGYTF. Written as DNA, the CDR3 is TGTGCCAGCAGCCGAACACCCGCCGGGACAGCTAACTATGGCTACACCTTC.

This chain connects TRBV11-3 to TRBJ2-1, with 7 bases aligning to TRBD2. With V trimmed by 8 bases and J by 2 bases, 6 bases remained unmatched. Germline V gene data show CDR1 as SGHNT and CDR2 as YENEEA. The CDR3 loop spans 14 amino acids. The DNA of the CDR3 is TGTGCCAGCTGGGCCAGCGGGACCTACAATGAGCAGTTCTTC. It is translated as CASWASGTYNEQFF.

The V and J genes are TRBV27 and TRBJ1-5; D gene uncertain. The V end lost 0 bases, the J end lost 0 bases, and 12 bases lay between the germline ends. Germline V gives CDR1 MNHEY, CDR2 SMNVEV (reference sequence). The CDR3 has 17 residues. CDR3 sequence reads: CASSLSPRRNSNQPQHF. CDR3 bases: TGTGCCAGCAGTTTATCACCTAGACGGAATAGCAATCAGCCCCAGCATTTT.

The CDR3 sequence is CASSLASGTSGYNEQFF. DNA of the CDR3: TGTGCCAGCAGCTTAGCCTCCGGGACTAGCGGGTACAATGAGCAGTTCTTC. The chain uses TRBV7-3 and TRBJ2-1, with 12 bases fitting TRBD2. The CDR3 loop spans 17 amino acids. In germline, CDR1 is SGHTA, CDR2 FQGTGA. V was clipped by 2 bases and J by 4 bases; unmatched bases: 6.

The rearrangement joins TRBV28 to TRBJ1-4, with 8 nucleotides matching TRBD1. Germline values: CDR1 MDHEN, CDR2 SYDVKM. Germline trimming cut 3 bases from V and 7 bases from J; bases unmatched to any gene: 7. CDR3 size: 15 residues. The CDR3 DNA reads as TGTGCCAGCAGTTTTTACCACAGGGGGGGTGAAAAACTGTTTTTT. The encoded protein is CASSFYHRGGEKLFF. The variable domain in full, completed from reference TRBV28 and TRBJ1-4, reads DVKVTQSSRYLVKRTGEKVFLECVQDMDHENMFWYRQDPGLGLRLIYFSYDVKMKEKGDIPEGYSVSREKKERFSLILESASTNQTSMYLCASSFYHRGGEKLFFGSGTQLSVL.

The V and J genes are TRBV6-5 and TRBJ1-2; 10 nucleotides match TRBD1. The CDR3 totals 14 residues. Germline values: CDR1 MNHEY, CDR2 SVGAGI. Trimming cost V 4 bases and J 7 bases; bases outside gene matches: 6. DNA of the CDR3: TGTGCCAGCAGTTTCGGACAGGGGGTTGGTGGCTACACCTTC. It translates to CASSFGQGVGGYTF.

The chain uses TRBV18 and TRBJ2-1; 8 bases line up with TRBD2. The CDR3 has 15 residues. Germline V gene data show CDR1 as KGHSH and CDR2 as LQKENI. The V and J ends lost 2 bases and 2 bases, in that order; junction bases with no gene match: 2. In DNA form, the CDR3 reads TGTGCCAGCTCACCAGGGCGGGGGGCCTACAATGAGCAGTTCTTC. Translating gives CASSPGRGAYNEQFF. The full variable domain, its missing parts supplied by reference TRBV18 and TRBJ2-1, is NAGVMQNPRHLVRRRGQEARLRCSPMKGHSHVYWYRQLPEEGLKFMVYLQKENIIDESGMPKERFSAEFPKEGPSILRIQQVVRGDSAAYFCASSPGRGAYNEQFFGPGTRLTVL.

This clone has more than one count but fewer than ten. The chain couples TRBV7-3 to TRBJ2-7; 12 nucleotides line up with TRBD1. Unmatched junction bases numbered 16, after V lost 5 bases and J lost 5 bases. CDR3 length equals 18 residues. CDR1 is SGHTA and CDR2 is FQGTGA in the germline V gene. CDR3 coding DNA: TGTGCCAGCAGCACCGGGACAGGGGGCCTAGCGGGAAGGGACGAGCAGTACTTC. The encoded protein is CASSTGTGGLAGRDEQYF.

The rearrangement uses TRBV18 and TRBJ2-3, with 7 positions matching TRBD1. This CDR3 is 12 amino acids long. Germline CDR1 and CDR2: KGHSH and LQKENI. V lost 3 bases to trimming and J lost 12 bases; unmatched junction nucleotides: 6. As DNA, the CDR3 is TGTGCCAGCTCACCCACTAGAGGGGGCCAGTATTTT. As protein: CASSPTRGGQYF.

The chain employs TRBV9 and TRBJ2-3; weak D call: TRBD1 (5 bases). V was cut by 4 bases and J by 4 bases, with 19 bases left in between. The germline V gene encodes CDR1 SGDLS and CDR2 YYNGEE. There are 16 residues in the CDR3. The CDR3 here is CASSRLVGRGSDTQYF. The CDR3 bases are TGTGCCAGCAGCCGCCTAGTGGGGCGAGGCTCAGATACGCAGTATTTT. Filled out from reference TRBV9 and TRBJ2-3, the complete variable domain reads DSGVTQTPKHLITATGQRVTLRCSPRSGDLSVYWYQQSLDQGLQFLIQYYNGEERAKGNILERFSAQQFPDLHSELNLSSLELGDSALYFCASSRLVGRGSDTQYFGPGTRLTVL.